This record covers a single T cell receptor (beta chain). The CDR3 contains 14 residues. CDR1 and CDR2 (germline): SGHNT, YENEEA. Between the trimmed V and J ends, which lost 5 bases and 0 bases, there was a span of 8 bases. TCRdb's copy holds only in-frame clones and misses some; the assay was immunoSEQ multiplex PCR. This sample has 1,400 or so clones, with approximately 16% found just once. This record belongs to a study of T cells in localized non-small cell lung cancer. This sequence originates from a female donor older than 55 with stage II lung adenocarcinoma. This chain links TRBV11-3 with TRBJ1-3, with D possibly TRBD1 on 6 matching bases. The input for sequencing was normal lung tissue next to the tumor, taken before any cancer treatment. CDR3 sequence: CASSQTGSGNTIYF. The DNA of the CDR3 is TGTGCCAGCAGCCAGACAGGCTCTGGAAACACCATATATTTT.